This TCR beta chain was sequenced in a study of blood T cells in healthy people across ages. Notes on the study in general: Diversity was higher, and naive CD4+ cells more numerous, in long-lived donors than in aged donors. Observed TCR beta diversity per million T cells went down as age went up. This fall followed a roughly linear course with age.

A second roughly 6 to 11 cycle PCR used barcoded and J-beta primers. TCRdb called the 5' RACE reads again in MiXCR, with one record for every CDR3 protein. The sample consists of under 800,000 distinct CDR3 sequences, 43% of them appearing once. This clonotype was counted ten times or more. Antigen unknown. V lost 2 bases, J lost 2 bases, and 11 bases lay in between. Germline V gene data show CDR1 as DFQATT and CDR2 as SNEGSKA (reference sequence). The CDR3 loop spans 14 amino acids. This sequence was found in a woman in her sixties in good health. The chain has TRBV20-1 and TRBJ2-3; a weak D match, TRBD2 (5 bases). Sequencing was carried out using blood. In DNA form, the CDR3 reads TGCAGTGCTAGAAAACTAGAAAACACAGATACGCAGTATTTT. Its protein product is CSARKLENTDTQYF.